This TCR beta chain was observed in a study of T cell responses to AZD1222 COVID-19 vaccine. Germline V gene sequence: CDR1 SGHTA, CDR2 FQGNSA. The CDR3 is made up of 15 amino acids. After removal of 5 bases from V and 4 bases from J, the junction contained 7 bases not matched to a gene. The table came from immunoSEQ multiplex PCR; TCRdb's copy has only in-frame clones and leaves some out. The table records over 85,000 clones, about 92% of them present only once. The sample was peripheral blood, taken 28 days after the second AZD1222 dose. The TCR originated in an adult who received the AZD1222 COVID-19 vaccine. V and J are TRBV7-2 and TRBJ2-2, with 7 nucleotides matching TRBD2. The CDR3 reads CASSEAGPSTGELFF. Here the CDR3 DNA reads TGTGCCAGCAGCGAAGCGGGGCCTAGCACCGGGGAGCTGTTTTTT.